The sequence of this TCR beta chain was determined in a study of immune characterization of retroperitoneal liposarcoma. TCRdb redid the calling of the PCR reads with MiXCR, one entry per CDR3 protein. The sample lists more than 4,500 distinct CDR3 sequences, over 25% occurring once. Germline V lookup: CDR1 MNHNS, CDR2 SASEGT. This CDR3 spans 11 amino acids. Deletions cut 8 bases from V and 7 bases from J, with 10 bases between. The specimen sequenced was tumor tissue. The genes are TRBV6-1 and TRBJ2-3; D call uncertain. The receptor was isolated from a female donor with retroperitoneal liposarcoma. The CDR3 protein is CASGLVYTQYF. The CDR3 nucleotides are TGTGCCAGCGGTTTAGTGTATACGCAGTATTTT.